A single sample gave rise to the 8 T cell receptor beta chains below, sequenced in a study of T cell changes during pregnancy in multiple sclerosis. Generated by immunoSEQ multiplex PCR, the TCRdb table keeps only in-frame clones and is missing some. The table includes about 39,000 clones, about 94% detected once. Sequencing used peripheral blood, obtained in the third trimester of pregnancy. The origin of the receptors is a female donor with multiple sclerosis, enrolled in a pregnancy study.

This clone was counted once. This chain connects TRBV12-5 to TRBJ2-2; 12 bases fit TRBD1. This CDR3 contains 16 residues. From germline, CDR1 is LGHNT and CDR2 FRNRAP. V trimming: 2 bases; J trimming: 7 bases; junction bases outside the gene matches: 5. The chain's CDR3 is CASGLRDRGPGGELFF. CDR3 DNA sequence: TGTGCTAGTGGTTTGAGGGACAGGGGGCCGGGCGGGGAGCTGTTTTTT.

The CDR3 sequence: CASSLTYRDNEQFF. The CDR3 nucleotides are TGTGCCAGCAGCTTAACTTACAGAGACAATGAGCAGTTCTTC. The chain couples TRBV11-1 to TRBJ2-1; no clear D. Trimming took 2 bases from V and 5 from J, leaving 10 bases between them. There are 14 residues in the CDR3. CDR1 is SGHAT, CDR2 FQDESV, per germline (reference sequence).

This chain links TRBV12-5 with TRBJ1-6; D is perhaps TRBD1 (5 bases). From germline, CDR1 is LGHNT and CDR2 FRNRAP. The V end was cut by 3 bases, the J end by 12 bases, with 24 bases between. CDR3 length equals 17 residues. The CDR3 reads CASGLRSSGGADLPLHF. The CDR3 coding sequence is TGTGCTAGTGGTTTAAGGTCCAGCGGGGGTGCGGATTTACCCCTCCACTTT.

This clone was seen once. This chain joins TRBV5-8 and TRBJ1-5; TRBD1 agrees at 8 bases. This CDR3 contains 14 residues. With 5 bases clipped from V and 7 bases from J, the junction kept 8 bases outside the gene matches. CDR1 and CDR2 from the germline V gene are SGHTS and YDEGEE. CDR3 sequence reads: CASSDGQGPQPQHF. In nucleotides, the CDR3 is TGTGCCAGCAGTGATGGACAGGGCCCCCAGCCCCAGCATTTT.

The J gene is TRBJ2-2, the V gene TRBV16; D is undetermined. V lost 4 bases to trimming and J lost 3 bases, with 12 bases between them. The germline V gene encodes CDR1 KGHSY and CDR2 FQNENV. The CDR3 loop spans 15 amino acids. CDR3 nucleotides: TGTGCCAGCAGCCCTTCAGGCAGGTACACCGGGGAGCTGTTTTTT. This gives the protein CASSPSGRYTGELFF.

Only one count was recorded for this clone. The chain joins TRBV11-2 to TRBJ1-1; no clear D. V was cut by 4 bases and J by 8 bases, with 11 bases left in between. Looked up from germline, CDR1 is SGHAT and CDR2 is FQNNGV. The CDR3 loop spans 12 amino acids. This chain's CDR3 is CASSSRVQEAFF. In DNA, the CDR3 is TGTGCCAGCAGCTCCCGGGTACAAGAAGCTTTCTTT.

The V gene is TRBV29-1, the J gene TRBJ2-1; D possibly corresponds to TRBD1 (6 bases). Germline CDR1 SQVTM, CDR2 ANQGSEA. The CDR3 is made up of 12 amino acids. Trimming left V 6 bases short and J 9 bases short, with 15 bases between. The CDR3 protein is CSVPGHPTEQFF. CDR3 coding DNA: TGCAGCGTCCCGGGACATCCGACTGAGCAGTTCTTC.

The chain uses TRBV9 and TRBJ2-6; 8 nucleotides align to TRBD1. This CDR3 contains 17 residues. Germline trimming cut 4 bases from V and 0 bases from J; bases unmatched to any gene: 6. The germline V gene encodes CDR1 SGDLS and CDR2 YYNGEE. CDR3 sequence: CASSPADRDSGANVLTF. The CDR3 nucleotides read TGTGCCAGCAGCCCAGCGGACAGGGACTCTGGGGCCAACGTCCTGACTTTC.